Shown below are 11 T cell receptor beta chains from a single sample sequenced in a study of persistence of HIV-infected CD4 T cells. Sequencing used immunoSEQ version 4 in survey mode. Some clones are missing from TCRdb's copy, which holds only in-frame ones; the method was immunoSEQ multiplex PCR. Of roughly 48,000 clones in the sample, around 89% are singletons; the top ten hold roughly 0.46%. These TCRs' antigens remain unknown. Nonspecific anti-CD3/anti-CD28 bead stimulation represents the broad CD4+ T cell repertoire. Responding CD4+ T cells were sorted by upregulation of both CD40 ligand and CD69. The sample in question was CD4+ T cells sorted from PBMCs after roughly 18-hour stimulation, obtained from a patient who received antiretroviral therapy. These receptor sequences come from an adult woman with HIV who was CMV-seropositive.

The gene calls are TRBV6-1 and TRBJ1-1, with D uncertain. Trimming cost V 0 bases and J 2 bases, with 13 bases left between them. Germline V CDR1 and CDR2: MNHNS, SASEGT. The CDR3 runs to 16 residues. CDR3 loop: CASSEAVSSRNTEAFF. The CDR3 nucleotides are TGTGCCAGCAGTGAAGCGGTCAGCTCCAGAAACACTGAAGCTTTCTTT.

V and J are TRBV4-2 and TRBJ1-1; D gene uncertain. The CDR3 is 15 amino acids. The germline gives CDR1 LGHNA, CDR2 YNFKEQ. V lost 0 bases to trimming and J lost 1 base, with 9 bases between them. Here the CDR3 reads CASSQDRVPNTEAFF. CDR3 nucleotides: TGTGCCAGCAGCCAAGATCGGGTACCGAACACTGAAGCTTTCTTT.

The gene calls are TRBV10-2 and TRBJ1-4; D gene ambiguous. The length of the CDR3 is 13 residues. Germline CDR1 and CDR2: WSHSY and SAAADI. The V end was cut by 6 bases, the J end by 3 bases, with 8 bases between. Written as DNA, the CDR3 is TGCGCCAGCAGAGAGGGCCCTAATGAAAAACTGTTTTTT. Translation gives CASREGPNEKLFF.

The chain uses TRBV5-1 and TRBJ2-7, with a weak D call TRBD1 (6 bases). Germline CDR1 and CDR2: SGHRS and YFSETQ. The V and J ends lost 7 bases and 6 bases respectively, with 20 bases between them. This CDR3 has 14 amino acids. This CDR3 reads CASGSGGATTEQYF. The CDR3 region has the DNA TGCGCCAGCGGAAGTGGGGGCGCGACAACCGAGCAGTACTTC.

CDR3 in amino acids: CASSPPGDGNTEAFF. The CDR3 coding sequence is TGTGCCAGCAGTCCTCCGGGGGACGGGAACACTGAAGCTTTCTTT. The V gene is TRBV11-1, the J gene TRBJ1-1, with D tentatively TRBD1 (5 bases). V shed 6 bases and J shed 1 base, with 15 bases lying between them. Germline V gives CDR1 SGHAT, CDR2 FQDESV (reference sequence). There are 15 residues in the CDR3.

The V and J genes are TRBV30 and TRBJ2-2; D unresolved. V was clipped by 3 bases and J by 5 bases, with 4 bases between them. This CDR3 comprises 11 residues. CDR1 and CDR2 from the germline V gene are GTSNPN and SVGIG (reference sequence). The CDR3, as DNA: TGTGCCTGGAGGGAAACCGGGGAGCTGTTTTTT. Amino acid sequence: CAWRETGELFF.

This chain uses TRBV5-4 with TRBJ2-5, with 9 bases lining up with TRBD1. CDR3 length equals 13 residues. V trimming: 6 bases; J trimming: 5 bases; junction bases outside the gene matches: 5. Germline V gene lookup returns CDR1 SGHNT and CDR2 YYREEE (reference sequence). The CDR3, as DNA: TGTGCCAGCAATCGGGACAGGGCTGAGACCCAGTACTTC. This translates into CASNRDRAETQYF. Full variable domain (remainder filled in from reference TRBV5-4 and TRBJ2-5): ETGVTQSPTHLIKTRGQQVTLRCSSQSGHNTVSWYQQALGQGPQFIFQYYREEENGRGNFPPRFSGLQFPNYSSELNVNALELDDSALYLCASNRDRAETQYFGPGTRLLVL.

The chain links TRBV2 to TRBJ2-1; perhaps TRBD1 as D (5 bases). CDR3 length: 11 amino acids. CDR1 SNHLY and CDR2 FYNNEI come from the germline V gene. V dropped 2 bases and J dropped 10 bases, with 6 bases sitting between them. CDR3 sequence (DNA): TGTGCCAGCAGTGAACAGGGAGAGCAGTTCTTC. Amino acid sequence: CASSEQGEQFF.

This clone was seen more than once but under ten times. The CDR3 loop is CASSVLRDYGYTF. CDR3 in DNA: TGTGCCAGCAGTGTGTTACGGGACTATGGCTACACCTTC. J is TRBJ1-2 and V is TRBV2; the D is unclear. Trimming shortened V by 4 bases and J by 3 bases, and 9 bases separated the two germline ends. The CDR3 length is 13 residues. Germline lookup yields CDR1 SNHLY and CDR2 FYNNEI.

This sequence joins TRBV2 and TRBJ2-5; either TRBD1 or TRBD2 may fit D (5 bases each). Germline CDR1 SNHLY, CDR2 FYNNEI. Trimming removed 4 bases at V and 5 bases at J, with 11 bases between. This CDR3 is 13 amino acids long. Written as DNA, the CDR3 is TGTGCCAGCAGTGGGGACCCCCAGGAGACCCAGTACTTC. As protein: CASSGDPQETQYF.

The V gene is TRBV10-2, the J gene TRBJ2-7, with 8 nucleotides matching TRBD2. This CDR3 region has 13 residues. V was pared by 4 bases and J by 9 bases, with 8 bases of the junction left unmatched. Germline V lookup: CDR1 WSHSY, CDR2 SAAADI. The CDR3 loop is CASSGGLAGWQYF. The CDR3 bases are TGCGCCAGCAGTGGAGGGCTAGCGGGTTGGCAGTACTTC.